This T cell receptor beta chain was found in a study of blood T cell repertoires in COVID-19. Study overall: Sites in the United States, Italy and Spain provided acute and convalescent COVID-19 samples. Nucleic acid was either cDNA or gDNA, and it came from T cells, B-cell-depleted T cells, or PBMCs.

In the original analysis: Cell counts per sample came from amplifying reference gene primers. Produced via immunoSEQ multiplex PCR; TCRdb's table is partial and in-frame only. V and J calls plus clone size are reproduced from that table; the DNA served to infer D and trimming. The sample comprises approximately 210,000 clones, 86% of which are singletons, and around 2.2% rests with the top ten. The CDR3 has 14 residues. V dropped 7 bases and J dropped 10; count of bases not matched to a gene: 12. CDR1 and CDR2 (germline): MDHEN, SYDVKM. The chain is built from TRBV28 and TRBJ2-1, with 8 bases lining up with TRBD2. Sequencing input: peripheral blood. The origin of this receptor is a man between 25 and 39 years old who had recovered from COVID-19. Here the CDR3 reads CASIAGGLQKEQFF. DNA for the CDR3: TGTGCCAGCATTGCGGGGGGCCTTCAGAAAGAGCAGTTCTTC.